The TCR beta chain described here comes from a study of blood T cell repertoires in COVID-19. TCRdb's table, derived via immunoSEQ multiplex PCR, lists solely in-frame clones and lacks some. The table records a few hundred thousand clones, about 82% of them present only once. CDR1 is SNHLY and CDR2 is FYNNEI in the germline V gene. V lost 1 base, J lost 0 bases, and 13 bases lay in between. This CDR3 is built from 16 residues. The sequence was obtained from a man older than 75 with acute or convalescent COVID-19. The chain recombines TRBV2 with TRBJ2-7; perhaps TRBD2 as D (6 bases). Sequencing used peripheral blood. The CDR3 here is CASSEGPSVSSYEQYF. Written as DNA, the CDR3 is TGTGCCAGCAGTGAAGGCCCTAGCGTTAGCTCCTACGAGCAGTACTTC.